Below are 5 T cell receptor beta chains sequenced from a single sample in a study of shared clonotypes between healthy human individuals. Data came from immunoSEQ multiplex PCR; TCRdb stores just in-frame clones and leaves some out. This sample has roughly 1.5 million clones, with around 98% found just once. Sequencing used naive CD4+ T cells sorted from blood. Subset here: CD45RA+ positively selected. These receptor sequences come from a man under 40 in good health.

The chain combines TRBV5-6 with TRBJ1-5; D perhaps matches TRBD1 (5 bases). The germline V and J ends were trimmed by 3 bases and 4 bases, with 14 bases remaining between them. The CDR3 is 15 amino acids. Germline assignment: CDR1 SGHDT and CDR2 YYEEEE. The CDR3 reads CASSSGTLGNQPQHF. The CDR3 nucleotides read TGTGCCAGCAGCTCGGGGACGTTAGGAAATCAGCCCCAGCATTTT.

This clone was seen only once. The CDR3 loop is CASSLAGNNQPQHF. The CDR3 nucleotides read TGTGCCAGCTCCCTTGCGGGAAACAATCAGCCCCAGCATTTT. The chain joins TRBV27 to TRBJ1-5; the D is unclear. Trimming shortened V by 8 bases and J by 3 bases, and 14 bases separated the two germline ends. There are 14 residues in the CDR3. Looked up from germline, CDR1 is MNHEY and CDR2 is SMNVEV (reference sequence).

The CDR3 loop reads CASSTGQGRSYEQYF. The CDR3 DNA reads TGTGCCAGCAGTACAGGACAGGGGAGGTCCTACGAGCAGTACTTC. The V and J genes are TRBV6-1 and TRBJ2-7, with TRBD1 matching 9 bases. The CDR3 loop spans 15 amino acids. CDR1 MNHNS and CDR2 SASEGT come from the germline V gene. V shed 5 bases, J shed 1 base, and the junction held 6 bases outside the gene matches.

Points on this clone: Other nucleotide sequences in the sample specify the same CDR3. This rearrangement joins TRBV9 to TRBJ2-1; D unclear. The CDR3 contains 13 residues. The V and J ends lost 0 bases and 5 bases respectively, with 6 bases between them. Per germline, CDR1 SGDLS and CDR2 YYNGEE. The CDR3 loop reads CASSVAPNNEQFF. CDR3 in DNA: TGTGCCAGCAGCGTAGCCCCGAACAATGAGCAGTTCTTC.

This clone was found once. The chain recombines TRBV5-5 with TRBJ2-1; D remains unclear. Germline V gene lookup returns CDR1 SGHKS and CDR2 YYEKEE (reference sequence). CDR3 length: 14 residues. The ends were cut back, 4 bases at V and 10 bases at J, with 18 bases in the middle. CDR3 coding DNA: TGTGCCAGCAGCGGCGAGACCACGTACGGGGAGCAGTTCTTC. Encoded protein: CASSGETTYGEQFF.